This note documents a single T cell receptor (beta chain) sequence. The source of the sample is a study of blood T cell repertoires in COVID-19. Turning to the study itself: Collection of acute and convalescent COVID-19 samples took place in the United States, Italy and Spain. Sample material is recorded as cDNA or gDNA derived from T cells, B-cell-depleted T cells, or PBMCs.

Produced via immunoSEQ multiplex PCR; TCRdb's table is partial and in-frame only. The sample has about 250,000 clones, roughly 88% seen once; the top ten hold roughly 6%. V was trimmed by 2 bases and J by 8 bases, leaving 13 bases between them. This CDR3 contains 14 residues. The germline gives CDR1 ENHRY, CDR2 SYGVKD. The sequence derives from a woman in her thirties with COVID-19, enrolled during active disease. The source material was peripheral blood. This chain connects TRBV10-3 to TRBJ2-1, with D maybe TRBD1 (5 bases). Here the CDR3 reads CAISEPTTGHEQFF. The CDR3 DNA reads as TGTGCCATCAGTGAGCCGACCACAGGCCATGAGCAGTTCTTC.